The present entry profiles one T cell receptor (beta chain) with its context. Its specificity is not known. This record comes from a study of T-cell memory formation after mild COVID-19. On the study more broadly: Largely donor-specific sequence clusters came from a couple of donors. Study results and limitations: CD4+ bias marked clones expanding day 15 to 37, unlike balanced contracting clones.

V gave up 3 bases and J gave up 4 bases, with 12 bases separating them. There are 14 residues in the CDR3. CDR1 and CDR2 from the germline V gene are LNHDA and SQIVND (reference sequence). TCRdb redid the calling of the 5' RACE reads with MiXCR, one entry per CDR3 protein. The data show about 57,000 distinct CDR3 sequences, about 12% seen once. This sequence was found in a man aged 18-30 years who had mild COVID-19 (a few samples of this study predate the infection). Cell type and time point are not known. The chain couples TRBV19 to TRBJ1-1; no clear D gene. Sample: PBMCs or a T cell subset sorted from them (not recorded which). The CDR3 sequence is CASSMDSRLTEAFF. The CDR3 DNA reads TGTGCCAGTAGTATGGACTCAAGGCTCACTGAAGCTTTCTTT.